The 7 T cell receptor beta chains below were found in one sample sequenced in a study of T cell clonality in common variable immunodeficiency. TCRdb's table, derived via immunoSEQ multiplex PCR, lists solely in-frame clones and lacks some. The table records approximately 44,000 clones without singletons, the ten largest covering 2.5% to 3%. The sample consisted of peripheral blood mononuclear cells. The origin of the receptors is a person between 18 and 69 years old in good health.

This clone was seen ten or more times. The read ends 3 residues before the CDR3 terminus; that terminus is restored from the germline J gene. The genes are TRBV7-9 and TRBJ2-2, with TRBD1 matching over 8 bases. The CDR3 totals 13 residues. The germline gives CDR1 SEHNR, CDR2 FQNEAQ (reference sequence). The V segment lost 6 bases and the J segment 7 bases; nucleotides outside the gene matches: 4. CDR3 in amino acids: CASSLTGVGELFF. Incomplete CDR3 DNA: TGTGCCAGCAGTCTGACAGGGGTCGGGGAG.

This clone showed up many times. From the germline J gene comes the end of the CDR3, since the read stops 3 residues before it. This sequence joins TRBV30 and TRBJ1-5, with D maybe TRBD1 (6 bases). Between the trimmed V and J ends, which lost 0 bases and 5 bases, there was a span of 14 bases. This CDR3 has 15 amino acids. Germline values: CDR1 GTSNPN, CDR2 SVGIG (reference sequence). The chain's CDR3 is CAWSVGGAQDQPQHF. CDR3 DNA (partial): TGTGCCTGGAGTGTTGGGGGGGCGCAGGATCAGCCC.

On this clone: The read ends 3 residues before the CDR3 terminus; that terminus is restored from the germline J gene. J is TRBJ2-1 and V is TRBV5-1; no definite D call. Trimming took off 2 bases at V and 1 base at J, with 16 bases between the two ends. CDR1 is SGHRS, CDR2 YFSETQ, per germline. CDR3 size: 17 residues. The CDR3 protein is CASSLYSSPVSYNEQFF. The DNA read from the CDR3 is TGCGCCAGCAGCTTATACAGCTCCCCCGTTTCCTACAATGAG.

This clone was seen ten or more times. A read error may account for a junction end that differs from germline. The missing CDR3 end, 3 residues past where the read stops, is filled in from the germline J gene. V and J are TRBV6-1 and TRBJ2-1; D is unresolved. Per germline, CDR1 MNHNS and CDR2 SASEGT. The CDR3 length is 11 residues. The CDR3 loop reads CASREGLEQFF. The covered CDR3 bases are TGTGCCAGCAGGGAAGGGCTTGAG.

This clone was seen ten or more times. The read is 3 residues too short to cover the CDR3 end, so that end is filled in from the germline J gene. The chain carries TRBV9 and TRBJ2-7; 12 bases map to TRBD2. CDR3 length: 16 amino acids. J gave up 3 bases and V 1 base, and 5 bases lay outside the gene matches. Germline loops: CDR1 SGDLS, CDR2 YYNGEE. The covered CDR3 bases are TGTGCCAGCAGCGTACTAGCGGGAGGGCCCCTCTACGAG. This encodes CASSVLAGGPLYE. From start to end, the CDR3 is CASSVLAGGPLYEQYF.

Many counts were recorded for this clone. The read ends 3 residues before the CDR3 terminus; that terminus is restored from the germline J gene. The rearrangement links TRBV5-6 to TRBJ2-7, with 9 bases aligning to TRBD2. CDR1 is SGHDT and CDR2 is YYEEEE in the germline V gene. V shed 4 bases and J 0 bases; nucleotides not matched to a gene: 5. CDR3 length: 15 amino acids. Partial CDR3 DNA: TGTGCCAGCAGCCTCATAGCGGGAGTCTCCTACGAG. Encoded protein: CASSLIAGVSYE. The whole CDR3 is CASSLIAGVSYEQYF.

This clone was recorded many times. The CDR3 end is not reached by the read, which stops 3 residues before it; the germline J gene fills it in. The V call is TRBV5-1, the J call TRBJ1-1; 8 nucleotides match TRBD1. Losses at the gene ends were 4 bases for V and 0 bases for J; bases not matched to a gene: 8. CDR3 length: 16 residues. The germline CDR1 and CDR2 sequences are SGHRS and YFSETQ. CDR3 sequence: CASSLGQGTMNTEAFF. The CDR3 DNA, read in part, is TGCGCCAGCAGCCTCGGACAGGGAACCATGAACACTGAA.